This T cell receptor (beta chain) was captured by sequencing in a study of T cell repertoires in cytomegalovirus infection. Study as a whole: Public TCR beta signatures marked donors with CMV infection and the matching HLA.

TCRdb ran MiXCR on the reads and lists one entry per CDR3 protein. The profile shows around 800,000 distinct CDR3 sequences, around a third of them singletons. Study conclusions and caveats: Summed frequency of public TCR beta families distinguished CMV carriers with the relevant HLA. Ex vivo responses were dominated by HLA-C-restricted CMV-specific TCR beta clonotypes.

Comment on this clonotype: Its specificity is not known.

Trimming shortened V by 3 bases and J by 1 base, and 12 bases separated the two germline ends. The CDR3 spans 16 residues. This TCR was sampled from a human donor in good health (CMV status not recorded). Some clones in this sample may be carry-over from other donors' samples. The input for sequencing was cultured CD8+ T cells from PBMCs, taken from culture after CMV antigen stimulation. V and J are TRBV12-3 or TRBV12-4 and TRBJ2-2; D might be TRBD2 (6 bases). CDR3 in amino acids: CASSFQLALNTGELFF. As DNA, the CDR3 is TGTGCCAGCAGTTTTCAACTAGCCCTGAACACCGGGGAGCTGTTTTTT.